These T cell receptor beta chains were read from a single sample in a study of cytomegalovirus exposure and HLA in healthy donors. Generated by immunoSEQ multiplex PCR, the TCRdb table keeps only in-frame clones and is missing some. The data show around 150,000 clones, over 80% seen once. Specimen: PBMCs. The receptors were gathered from a male donor in good health and CMV-seropositive. CDR3s include the opening cysteine and the closing phenylalanine or tryptophan. A D gene is named only where the DNA matches it firmly. Only part of the rows carry a size: once, few, many, or a class if the clone is expanded.

D gene	clone size	V gene	J gene	CDR3 protein	CDR3 DNA
TRBD1	NA	TRBV7-9	TRBJ2-1	CASNIQGIINEQFF	TGTGCCAGCAACATACAGGGGATCATCAATGAGCAGTTCTTC
NA	once	TRBV7-8	TRBJ1-4	CASDIGDEKLFF	TGTGCCAGCGACATCGGTGATGAAAAACTGTTTTTT
TRBD1	NA	TRBV7-2	TRBJ2-2	CASSRDRTDTGELFF	TGTGCCAGCAGTCGGGACAGGACGGACACCGGGGAGCTGTTTTTT
TRBD2	NA	TRBV5-1	TRBJ2-7	CASSFSGSPGEQYF	TGCGCCAGCAGCTTCAGCGGGAGCCCAGGTGAGCAGTACTTC
NA	NA	TRBV6-6	TRBJ2-7	CASIGAGYEQYF	TGTGCCAGCATAGGGGCGGGGTACGAGCAGTACTTC
NA	NA	TRBV5-4	TRBJ1-1	CVSSLDTGHGTEAFF	TGTGTCAGCAGCTTGGACACAGGGCACGGCACTGAAGCTTTCTTT
TRBD2	NA	TRBV19	TRBJ2-1	CASRRTSDYEQFF	TGTGCCAGTAGAAGGACTAGCGATTATGAGCAGTTCTTC
NA	NA	TRBV5-1	TRBJ2-7	CASSLGSSYEQYF	TGCGCCAGCAGCTTGGGGAGCTCCTACGAGCAGTACTTC
TRBD1	few	TRBV19	TRBJ1-2	CASSQAGTGVLDGYTF	TGTGCCAGTAGTCAGGCGGGGACAGGGGTCCTTGATGGCTACACCTTC
NA	NA	TRBV19	TRBJ2-7	CASRLNRESYEQYF	TGTGCCAGCCGCCTGAACAGGGAGTCCTACGAGCAGTACTTC